These 24 T cell receptor beta chains were all obtained from the same sample, sequenced in a study of T cell responses to AZD1222 COVID-19 vaccine. Data came from immunoSEQ multiplex PCR; TCRdb stores just in-frame clones and leaves some out. There are about 180,000 clones in the sample; 90% occur only once, and less than 1.6% lies in the top ten. The source material was peripheral blood, sampled on day 0 of AZD1222 vaccination. All receptors come from an adult in good health.

J is TRBJ1-1 and V is TRBV19; no clear D. This CDR3 comprises 14 residues. Trimming cost V 2 bases and J 1 base, with 8 bases left between them. In germline, CDR1 is LNHDA, CDR2 SQIVND (reference sequence). The CDR3 spells CASSILARNTEAFF. The CDR3, as DNA: TGTGCCAGTAGTATACTGGCAAGGAACACTGAAGCTTTCTTT.

The rearrangement links TRBV6-5 to TRBJ1-2, with unresolved D. In germline, CDR1 is MNHEY, CDR2 SVGAGI. This CDR3 is 14 amino acids long. V was cut by 0 bases and J by 4 bases, with 9 bases left in between. CDR3 sequence (DNA): TGTGCCAGCAGTTACTCCGGGCCGGCCTATGGCTACACCTTC. Translation gives CASSYSGPAYGYTF.

The chain carries TRBV28 and TRBJ1-1; a possible D gene is TRBD1 (5 bases). The ends were cut back, 4 bases at V and 3 bases at J, with 6 bases in the middle. The CDR3 loop spans 12 amino acids. Germline lookup yields CDR1 MDHEN and CDR2 SYDVKM. The CDR3 loop is CASSSRDTEAFF. The CDR3 DNA reads TGTGCCAGCAGTTCCAGGGACACTGAAGCTTTCTTT.

Written as DNA, the CDR3 is TGTGCCAGCAGCGTCACGGAGACCCAGTACTTC. Encoded protein: CASSVTETQYF. The gene calls are TRBV2 and TRBJ2-5; D gene ambiguous. V dropped 6 bases and J dropped 5 bases, with 7 bases sitting between them. The CDR3 sequence is 11 residues long. Germline-derived CDR1 and CDR2 are SNHLY and FYNNEI.

The chain has TRBV24-1 and TRBJ2-1; no definite D call. This CDR3 region has 16 residues. The germline CDR1 and CDR2 sequences are KGHDR and SFDVKD. Trimming cost V 5 bases and J 7 bases, with 20 bases left between them. The CDR3 spells CATSASGRSPNNEQFF. DNA for the CDR3: TGTGCCACCAGTGCTTCCGGCAGGTCCCCCAATAATGAGCAGTTCTTC.

The sample holds one count of this clone. The rearrangement links TRBV9 to TRBJ2-7; D unresolved. CDR1 and CDR2 from the germline V gene are SGDLS and YYNGEE. This CDR3 contains 14 residues. The ends were cut back, 2 bases at V and 0 bases at J, with 9 bases in the middle. The CDR3 protein is CASSVDGDSYEQYF. DNA of the CDR3: TGTGCCAGCAGCGTCGATGGGGACTCCTACGAGCAGTACTTC.

The CDR3: CASSPMGAYEQYF. Written as DNA, the CDR3 is TGTGCCAGCTCACCAATGGGTGCCTACGAGCAGTACTTC. The chain joins TRBV18 to TRBJ2-7; the D is unclear. Germline assignment: CDR1 KGHSH and CDR2 LQKENI. V lost 2 bases and J 2 bases, leaving 7 bases between the germline ends. The CDR3 is 13 residues long.

For the CDR3, the DNA is TGTGCCAGCAGCCCAGGGGACAGGGTCTATGGCTACACCTTC. Translated: CASSPGDRVYGYTF. The V and J genes are TRBV7-2 and TRBJ1-2; 9 bases line up with TRBD1. The J segment lost 4 bases and the V segment lost 5 bases, leaving 5 bases of the junction unmatched. Germline V gives CDR1 SGHTA, CDR2 FQGNSA. The CDR3 is 14 residues long.

As concerns this clone: Relative to the germline gene, one junction end is altered; a read error may explain this. The rearrangement joins TRBV30 to TRBJ1-2, with TRBD1 matching 7 bases. Per the germline V gene, CDR1 is GTSNPN and CDR2 is SVGIG (reference sequence). The CDR3 loop spans 12 amino acids. The DNA of the CDR3 is TGTGCCTTAACGACAGGGAACTTTGGCTACACCTTC. Amino acids: CALTTGNFGYTF. The variable domain in full, with the rest retrieved from reference TRBV30 and TRBJ1-2, is SQTIHQWPATLVQPVGSPLSLECTVEGTSNPNLYWYRQAAGRGLQLLFYSVGIGQISSEVPQNLSASRPQDRQFILSSKKLLLSDSGFYLCALTTGNFGYTFGSGTRLTVV.

The chain has TRBV28 and TRBJ2-7; D is uncertain. CDR3 length: 14 amino acids. V was pared by 5 bases and J by 0 bases, with 11 bases between. Germline V gene sequence: CDR1 MDHEN, CDR2 SYDVKM. CDR3 sequence reads: CASSPVLSSYEQYF. CDR3 DNA sequence: TGTGCCAGCAGTCCCGTCTTGAGCTCCTACGAGCAGTACTTC.

The J gene is TRBJ1-6, the V gene TRBV4-2, with 10 bases matching TRBD1. CDR1 and CDR2 (germline): LGHNA, YNFKEQ. V shed 5 bases, J shed 5 bases, and the junction held 6 bases outside the gene matches. The CDR3 length is 16 residues. The CDR3 loop is CASSKDRGEDNSPLHF. The CDR3 bases are TGTGCCAGCAGCAAGGACAGGGGGGAGGATAATTCACCCCTCCACTTT.

The chain has TRBV5-1 and TRBJ2-3; D is unclear. The germline V gene has CDR1 SGHRS and CDR2 YFSETQ. This CDR3 has 12 amino acids. Deletions cut 2 bases from V and 4 bases from J, with 5 bases between. CDR3 coding DNA: TGCGCCAGCAGCTTTAGAGCAGATACGCAGTATTTT. It yields the protein CASSFRADTQYF.

The chain employs TRBV30 and TRBJ1-4; the match to TRBD1 covers 9 bases. CDR1 and CDR2 from the germline V gene are GTSNPN and SVGIG (reference sequence). The CDR3 spans 14 residues. The ends lost 2 bases at V and 8 bases at J; junction bases unmatched: 6. CDR3 bases: TGTGCCTGGAGTAGGGGACAGGGTAAAGAAAAACTGTTTTTT. This encodes CAWSRGQGKEKLFF.

V gene TRBV4-3 combines with J gene TRBJ1-6; a possible D gene is TRBD1 (6 bases). Trimming removed 1 base at V and 5 bases at J, with 6 bases between. The CDR3 has 14 residues. Germline values: CDR1 LGHNA, CDR2 YSLEER. CDR3 coding DNA: TGCGCCAGCAGCCAAGGACAGGATAATTCACCCCTCCACTTT. Its protein product is CASSQGQDNSPLHF.

On this clone itself: The sample carries other DNA sequences with the same CDR3. The chain recombines TRBV19 with TRBJ1-5, with 10 bases fitting TRBD1. This CDR3 has 16 residues. Trimming cost V 4 bases and J 4 bases; bases outside gene matches: 7. Germline V CDR1 and CDR2: LNHDA, SQIVND (reference sequence). The CDR3 loop is CASSTTGGTGNQPQHF. The CDR3 DNA reads TGTGCCAGTAGTACGACAGGGGGCACGGGAAATCAGCCCCAGCATTTT. The full variable domain, with the rest looked up from reference TRBV19 and TRBJ1-5, is DGGITQSPKYLFRKEGQNVTLSCEQNLNHDAMYWYRQDPGQGLRLIYYSQIVNDFQKGDIAEGYSVSREKKESFPLTVTSAQKNPTAFYLCASSTTGGTGNQPQHFGDGTRLSIL.

The chain uses TRBV6-5 and TRBJ2-7; TRBD1 matches 8 bases. The ends lost 4 bases at V and 6 bases at J; junction bases unmatched: 2. The CDR3 contains 12 residues. Germline loops: CDR1 MNHEY, CDR2 SVGAGI. The CDR3 is CASSSGQGEQYF. The CDR3 region has the DNA TGTGCCAGCAGTTCCGGACAGGGCGAGCAGTACTTC.

The chain uses TRBV6-5 and TRBJ2-2; maybe TRBD1 (5 bases). CDR1 is MNHEY and CDR2 is SVGAGI in the germline V gene. V lost 3 bases and J 4 bases, leaving 15 bases between the germline ends. This CDR3 comprises 16 residues. CDR3 in DNA: TGTGCCAGCAGTTATGTGCAGGGCTATCCCACCGGGGAGCTGTTTTTT. Translated: CASSYVQGYPTGELFF.

V and J are TRBV29-1 and TRBJ1-2, with D possibly matching TRBD1 (6 bases). Per germline, CDR1 SQVTM and CDR2 ANQGSEA. The length of the CDR3 is 13 residues. The V end lost 4 bases, the J end lost 2 bases, and 11 bases lay between the germline ends. CDR3 bases: TGCAGCGTTGGGACAGACTTAAACTATGGCTACACCTTC. Amino acid sequence: CSVGTDLNYGYTF.

The CDR3 region has the DNA TGTGCCAGCAGTTTTTACAATAGCAATCAGCCCCAGCATTTT. Its protein is CASSFYNSNQPQHF. The chain couples TRBV28 to TRBJ1-5; D ambiguous. The length of the CDR3 is 14 residues. V was pared by 3 bases and J by 0 bases, with 6 bases between. Germline-derived CDR1 and CDR2 are MDHEN and SYDVKM.

The V call is TRBV27, the J call TRBJ1-1, with D perhaps matching TRBD1 (5 bases). The CDR3 covers 14 residues. Trimming stripped 6 bases from V and 1 base from J, with 12 bases between. The germline V gene has CDR1 MNHEY and CDR2 SMNVEV (reference sequence). DNA for the CDR3: TGTGCCAGCAGGAGGAGGGGAGAGAACACTGAAGCTTTCTTT. Encoded protein: CASRRRGENTEAFF.

The CDR3 bases are TGTGCCAGCAGGAGGACAGGGGGAGAGCAGTACTTC. This sequence encodes CASRRTGGEQYF. V is TRBV2 and J is TRBJ2-7; 10 bases line up with TRBD1. There are 12 residues in the CDR3. Germline CDR1 is SNHLY and CDR2 is FYNNEI. After removal of 6 bases from V and 7 bases from J, the junction contained 3 bases not matched to a gene. Variable domain in full (rest from reference TRBV2 and TRBJ2-7): EPEVTQTPSHQVTQMGQEVILRCVPISNHLYFYWYRQILGQKVEFLVSFYNNEISEKSEIFDDQFSVERPDGSNFTLKIRSTKLEDSAMYFCASRRTGGEQYFGPGTRLTVT.

For this clone: Relative to the germline gene, one junction end is altered; a read error may explain this. The V and J genes are TRBV25-1 and TRBJ2-7; D perhaps matches TRBD2 (5 bases). CDR1 and CDR2 (germline): MGHDK, SYGVNS. This CDR3 has 13 amino acids. The CDR3 region is CATSSEGTYEQYF. CDR3 bases: TGTGCCACCAGTAGCGAGGGAACCTACGAGCAGTACTTC.

The genes are TRBV6-6 and TRBJ2-1, with D hard to call. The CDR3 runs 13 residues. Germline CDR1 and CDR2: MNHNY and SVGAGI (reference sequence). V was cut by 0 bases and J by 8 bases, with 8 bases left in between. The CDR3 region is CASSYSSRDEQFF. The CDR3 bases are TGTGCCAGCAGTTACTCTTCTCGGGATGAGCAGTTCTTC.

This sequence joins TRBV28 and TRBJ2-4, with unresolved D. Germline values: CDR1 MDHEN, CDR2 SYDVKM. The CDR3 has 17 amino acids. V dropped 9 bases and J dropped 1 base, with 22 bases sitting between them. CDR3 region: CASTPGKVWRAKNIQYF. DNA for the CDR3: TGTGCCAGTACTCCTGGTAAAGTGTGGCGGGCCAAAAACATTCAGTACTTC.